These T cell receptor beta chains were read from a single sample in a study of blood T cell repertoires in COVID-19. TCRdb's copy holds only in-frame clones and misses some; the assay was immunoSEQ multiplex PCR. The sample consists of about 48,000 clones, 77% of them appearing once. The sample consisted of peripheral blood. These receptors were obtained from a human donor with active or convalescent COVID-19. The donor label of this sample is uncertain. The CDR3 runs from the conserved cysteine through the conserved F or W. D genes are given only for firm matches. Clone sizes are given selectively: once, few, many, or a class where the clone is expanded.

V gene	J gene	D gene	clone size	CDR3 DNA	CDR3 protein
TRBV28	TRBJ1-2	TRBD1	.	TGTGCCAGTCTTAAAACAGGGGCAGAAGCCTATGGCTACACCTTC	CASLKTGAEAYGYTF
TRBV11-2	TRBJ1-2	.	.	TGTGCCAGCAGCTTAGATATGTATGGCTACACCTTC	CASSLDMYGYTF
TRBV12-3/TRBV12-4	TRBJ1-1	.	once	TGTGCCAGCAGCCTTACGCCGGGGACAAAAGCTTTCTTT	CASSLTPGTKAFF
TRBV11-2	TRBJ2-1	TRBD2	.	TGTGCCAGCAGCGCATACTCAGCGGGAGGTTTAAATTACAATGAGCAGTTCTTC	CASSAYSAGGLNYNEQFF
TRBV12-3/TRBV12-4	TRBJ1-4	.	.	TGTGCCAGCAGTTGGAAGGGGAATGAAAAACTGTTTTTT	CASSWKGNEKLFF
TRBV4-1	TRBJ2-2	TRBD2	.	TGCGCCCGCAGCCTGGCCGGGGGGGCGCCCGGGGAGCTGTTTTTT	CARSLAGGAPGELFF
TRBV28	TRBJ1-2	.	.	TGTGCCAGCAGTTTCGGGACACAATCCTATGGCTACACCTTC	CASSFGTQSYGYTF
TRBV30	TRBJ2-4	.	.	TGTGCCTGGAGTGGGGGGCAGGGGGCCAAAAACATTCAGTACTTC	CAWSGGQGAKNIQYF
TRBV6-2/TRBV6-3	TRBJ2-1	TRBD2	few	TGTGCCAGCAGTTACCTTGGACTAGCGTTGAATGAGCAGTTCTTC	CASSYLGLALNEQFF
TRBV7-3	TRBJ2-2	.	.	TGTGCCAGCAGCTTAATTTCAGGGGCGGCGGGGGAGCTGTTTTTT	CASSLISGAAGELFF
TRBV9	TRBJ2-1	.	.	TGTGCCAGCAGCGTAGTAGGGGCTTACTCCTACAATGAGCAGTTCTTC	CASSVVGAYSYNEQFF
TRBV7-9	TRBJ2-3	TRBD1	.	TGTGCCAGCAGCTTAGTTATATTGAGACAGGGGTTCACAGATACGCAGTATTTT	CASSLVILRQGFTDTQYF
TRBV5-5	TRBJ1-1	TRBD1	.	TGTGCCAGCACCCCCAGGGGGGATGAGGCTTTCTTT	CASTPRGDEAFF
TRBV4-3	TRBJ2-3	TRBD2	once	TGCGCCAGCAGCCAAGTCGGGACTAGCGGGGTTACGCAGTATTTT	CASSQVGTSGVTQYF
TRBV27	TRBJ2-1	TRBD2	.	TGTGCCAGCAGTTTACCTGGCGGGAGGGATAATGAGCAGTTCTTC	CASSLPGGRDNEQFF
TRBV5-6	TRBJ2-2	TRBD1	.	TGTGCCAGCAGCTCTTACAGGGGACCCAACACCGGGGAGCTGTTTTTT	CASSSYRGPNTGELFF
TRBV6-5	TRBJ1-2	.	.	TGTGCCAGCGGAGGGCCCGCAACCTATGGCTACACCTTC	CASGGPATYGYTF
TRBV7-2	TRBJ2-3	.	.	TGTGCCAGCAGCCCCAATGGACAACGCACAGATACGCAGTATTTT	CASSPNGQRTDTQYF
TRBV6-2/TRBV6-3	TRBJ2-1	.	.	TGTGCCAGCAGTCCCCTCCCGGAACAGTCAATTTACAATGAGCAGTTCTTC	CASSPLPEQSIYNEQFF
TRBV30	TRBJ1-2	.	.	TGTGCCTGGAGTGTAGGGCAGGGAAGCTACACCTTC	CAWSVGQGSYTF
TRBV7-3	TRBJ1-2	TRBD1	many	TGTGCCAGCAGCTCGAACCCGGGACAGGGGGTCGGCTACACCTTC	CASSSNPGQGVGYTF
TRBV9	TRBJ1-4	TRBD1	.	TGTGCCAGCAGCCCTGACAGGGCTAATGAAAAACTGTTTTTT	CASSPDRANEKLFF
TRBV12-5	TRBJ2-1	TRBD2	.	TGTGCTAGTGGTTCCTTTGGCGGGAGGTACAATGAGCAGTTCTTC	CASGSFGGRYNEQFF
TRBV5-1	TRBJ2-2	.	.	TGCGCCAGCAACCCTACCAGGGGCTTGAGCACCGGGGAGCTGTTTTTT	CASNPTRGLSTGELFF
TRBV5-4	TRBJ2-1	.	.	TGTGCCAGCAGCGGTCCGCTAGCTCGTGGCAATGAGCAGTTCTTC	CASSGPLARGNEQFF
TRBV4-1	TRBJ2-2	TRBD2	.	TGCGCCCGCAGCCCGGCCGGGGGGGGGCCCGGGGAGCTGTTTTTT	CARSPAGGGPGELFF
TRBV19	TRBJ1-2	TRBD1	.	TGTGCCAGTAGTACGGGGACAGGAAGCTATGGCTACACCTTC	CASSTGTGSYGYTF
TRBV7-9	TRBJ2-3	.	.	TGTGCCAGCACGGGGGAGTCGAGCACAGATACGCAGTATTTT	CASTGESSTDTQYF
TRBV24-1	TRBJ2-1	TRBD2	.	TGTGCCACCAGTGATCCGGCCGGGACTAGTCGCCATGAGCAGTTCTTC	CATSDPAGTSRHEQFF
TRBV7-7	TRBJ2-2	TRBD1	once	TGTGCTAGCAGTTTTCAGACAGGGGCGACCGGGGAGCTGTTTTTT	CASSFQTGATGELFF
TRBV9	TRBJ2-7	TRBD2	few	TGTGCCAGCAGTAGAGGGACTAGCGACCTCTACGAGCAGTACTTC	CASSRGTSDLYEQYF
TRBV10-3	TRBJ1-2	.	.	TGTGCCATCAGTGAGTCTCCGGGACTTAACTATGGCTACACCTTC	CAISESPGLNYGYTF
TRBV9	TRBJ2-3	.	.	TGTGCCAGCAGCGCCACCGGAACAGACCGTTTCACAGATACGCAGTATTTT	CASSATGTDRFTDTQYF
TRBV19	TRBJ1-4	TRBD1	once	TGTGCCAGTAGTAAGGGGGGACAGGACAATGAAAAACTGTTTTTT	CASSKGGQDNEKLFF
TRBV19	TRBJ2-7	TRBD2	.	TGTGCCAGTAGCCCGACTAGCGGGTCTTCCTACGAGCAGTACTTC	CASSPTSGSSYEQYF
TRBV3-1/TRBV3-2	TRBJ2-5	TRBD2	.	TGTGCCAGCAGCCGGGCGGGCGGGAGAGAGACCCAGTACTTC	CASSRAGGRETQYF
TRBV11-3	TRBJ2-3	TRBD2	.	TGTGCCAGCAGCTTAAGTGGAAGCGGGAGAAGGGATACGCAGTATTTT	CASSLSGSGRRDTQYF
TRBV5-6	TRBJ2-7	.	.	TGTGCCAGCAGCTTGATTCAGAATTGGTACGAGCAGTACTTC	CASSLIQNWYEQYF
TRBV7-2	TRBJ2-3	.	.	TGTGCCAGCAGCTTCCGTACACGGGGGTCGGATACGCAGTATTTT	CASSFRTRGSDTQYF
TRBV6-5	TRBJ1-1	.	few	TGTGCCAGCAGCGGTTTGAATGGGCCGAGTGAAGCTTTCTTT	CASSGLNGPSEAFF
TRBV6-2/TRBV6-3	TRBJ2-6	TRBD1	.	TGTGCCAGCAGTTACTCGAACAGGGGACGAGGCGTCCTGACTTTC	CASSYSNRGRGVLTF
TRBV2	TRBJ2-7	.	.	TGTGCCAGCAGATCAGGGGGGAAGCAGTACTTC	CASRSGGKQYF
TRBV15	TRBJ2-7	.	.	TGTGCCACCAGCAGAGATCCTCCCTACGAGCAGTACTTC	CATSRDPPYEQYF
TRBV20-1	TRBJ2-7	.	.	TGCAGTGCTAGAGTCCAGTACGAGCAGTACTTC	CSARVQYEQYF
TRBV5-4	TRBJ1-2	.	once	TGTGCCAGCAGCTTAGGCAGGGGAATGAATGGCTACACCTTC	CASSLGRGMNGYTF
TRBV5-4	TRBJ2-7	TRBD1	few	TGTGCCAGCAGCCCGTTCGGGACAGGCGCACCCGAGCAGTACTTC	CASSPFGTGAPEQYF